These 20 T cell receptor beta chains were sequenced from one sample in a study of T cell responses to AZD1222 COVID-19 vaccine. Only in-frame clones appear in the TCRdb table, and some are missing; sequencing was by immunoSEQ multiplex PCR. The sample carries over 150,000 clones, 88% recorded once. Sequencing used peripheral blood, obtained on day 0 of AZD1222 vaccination. These receptors all come from an adult in good health.

This chain connects TRBV9 to TRBJ2-1, with 9 bases that match TRBD2. CDR3 length: 16 residues. V trimming: 4 bases; J trimming: 5 bases; junction bases outside the gene matches: 10. Germline V gene data show CDR1 as SGDLS and CDR2 as YYNGEE. The CDR3 loop reads CASSNLAGAGNNEQFF. The CDR3 nucleotides read TGTGCCAGCAGCAATTTAGCGGGGGCCGGAAACAATGAGCAGTTCTTC.

A single count supports this clone. The V gene is TRBV21-1, the J gene TRBJ1-5. TRBV21-1 is a known pseudogene. The length of the CDR3 is 16 residues. The CDR3 loop reads CASSKGEGEGNQPQHF. The CDR3 DNA sequence: TGTGCCAGCAGCAAAGGTGAAGGGGAGGGCAATCAGCCCCAGCATTTT.

DNA of the CDR3: TGTGCCAGCAGCTTAAGCGGGGGAGGCACTGGAAACACCATATATTTT. Its translation is CASSLSGGGTGNTIYF. V usage is TRBV7-2 and J usage is TRBJ1-3, with D possibly being TRBD1 (5 bases). Trimming left V 2 bases short and J 2 bases short, with 13 bases between. The CDR3 is 16 amino acids. Germline V gene data show CDR1 as SGHTA and CDR2 as FQGNSA.

The chain employs TRBV28 and TRBJ1-4; D is unclear. V gave up 6 bases and J gave up 4 bases, with 15 bases separating them. The CDR3 has 15 residues. Germline CDR1 is MDHEN and CDR2 is SYDVKM. As DNA, the CDR3 is TGTGCCAGCAGCGGACCCAGGTCCCATAATGAAAAACTGTTTTTT. Its translation: CASSGPRSHNEKLFF.

The gene calls are TRBV12-3 or TRBV12-4 and TRBJ1-2; D might be TRBD1 (5 bases). Trimming pared 8 bases from V and 4 bases from J, leaving 11 bases between. This CDR3 has 12 amino acids. CDR3 sequence reads: CASADSAYGYTF. CDR3 sequence (DNA): TGTGCCAGCGCTGACAGCGCCTATGGCTACACCTTC.

The J gene is TRBJ2-1, the V gene TRBV15, with 8 bases lining up with TRBD2. The CDR3 consists of 15 residues. V was clipped by 0 bases and J by 2 bases; unmatched bases: 0. Germline CDR1 LNHNV, CDR2 YYDKDF (reference sequence). CDR3 region: CATSRERGAYNEQFF. The DNA for the CDR3 is TGTGCCACCAGCAGAGAGCGGGGGGCCTACAATGAGCAGTTCTTC.

The chain links TRBV19 to TRBJ1-4; D unclear. In germline, CDR1 is LNHDA, CDR2 SQIVND (reference sequence). V was clipped by 1 base and J by 5 bases, with 11 bases between them. This CDR3 is built from 15 residues. The CDR3 reads CASSIAAVPNEKLFF. CDR3 in DNA: TGTGCCAGTAGTATAGCGGCAGTACCGAATGAAAAACTGTTTTTT.

This clone is a singleton in its sample. The chain is built from TRBV14 and TRBJ1-6, with no clear D. Germline V gene data show CDR1 as SGHDN and CDR2 as FVKESK. The V end was cut by 6 bases, the J end by 5 bases, with 8 bases between. The CDR3 has 13 residues. The CDR3 DNA reads as TGTGCCAGCAGACGGGTAGATAATTCACCCCTCCACTTT. This encodes CASRRVDNSPLHF.

This clone was recorded a few times. The chain carries TRBV6-5 and TRBJ1-1, with 8 bases identical to TRBD1. The CDR3 is made up of 15 amino acids. With 7 bases clipped from V and 5 bases from J, the junction kept 12 bases outside the gene matches. Germline V gene data show CDR1 as MNHEY and CDR2 as SVGAGI. The CDR3 DNA follows: TGTGCCAGCACCATAGACAGGGGAGGGTTGACTGAAGCTTTCTTT. Protein: CASTIDRGGLTEAFF.

This clone was picked up a small number of times. V usage is TRBV25-1 and J usage is TRBJ1-5; D remains unclear. Trimming stripped 10 bases from V and 5 bases from J, with 12 bases between. There are 12 residues in the CDR3. Per germline, CDR1 MGHDK and CDR2 SYGVNS. CDR3 loop: CATRGRHQPQHF. DNA for the CDR3: TGTGCCACCCGAGGCAGACATCAGCCCCAGCATTTT.

J is TRBJ2-3 and V is TRBV5-4; D possibly corresponds to TRBD2 (5 bases). Trimming took 2 bases from V and 0 from J, leaving 7 bases between them. Germline-derived CDR1 and CDR2 are SGHNT and YYREEE (reference sequence). The CDR3 is made up of 14 amino acids. The CDR3 reads CASSFWTSTDTQYF. CDR3 DNA sequence: TGTGCCAGCAGCTTTTGGACTAGCACAGATACGCAGTATTTT.

J is TRBJ1-2 and V is TRBV3-1 (or the pseudogene TRBV3-2); weak D call: TRBD1 (5 bases). The length of the CDR3 is 17 residues. The germline V gene has CDR1 LGHDT and CDR2 YNNKEL (reference sequence). V lost 0 bases and J lost 0, with 14 bases in between. The CDR3 spells CASSQDSTRGSNYGYTF. DNA for the CDR3: TGTGCCAGCAGCCAAGACTCGACGAGGGGCTCTAACTATGGCTACACCTTC.

The gene calls are TRBV6-2 or TRBV6-3 and TRBJ2-7, with 10 bases identical to TRBD1. CDR1 and CDR2 from the germline V gene are MNHEY and SVGEGT. The V segment lost 2 bases and the J segment 3 bases; nucleotides outside the gene matches: 13. The CDR3 sequence is 18 residues long. The CDR3 DNA is TGTGCCAGCAGTTACCCCTCGAAGGGGGACAGGGGCGTCTACGAGCAGTACTTC. It translates to CASSYPSKGDRGVYEQYF.

This clone was seen only once. This chain uses TRBV3-1 (or the pseudogene TRBV3-2) with TRBJ1-3; D call uncertain. Germline CDR1 LGHDT, CDR2 YNNKEL (reference sequence). CDR3 size: 13 residues. V was clipped by 5 bases and J by 2 bases, with 7 bases between them. CDR3 amino acids: CASSEDPGNTIYF. CDR3 nucleotides: TGTGCCAGCAGCGAGGACCCTGGAAACACCATATATTTT.

A single count supports this clone. The rearrangement uses TRBV28 and TRBJ2-7, with 12 bases aligning to TRBD1. This CDR3 is built from 14 residues. Unmatched junction bases numbered 8, after V lost 7 bases and J lost 7 bases. Germline CDR1 is MDHEN and CDR2 is SYDVKM. This CDR3 reads CASKTGTGGVEQYF. The CDR3 DNA reads TGTGCCAGCAAGACCGGGACAGGGGGCGTTGAGCAGTACTTC. The full variable domain, with the rest looked up from reference TRBV28 and TRBJ2-7, is DVKVTQSSRYLVKRTGEKVFLECVQDMDHENMFWYRQDPGLGLRLIYFSYDVKMKEKGDIPEGYSVSREKKERFSLILESASTNQTSMYLCASKTGTGGVEQYFGPGTRLTVT.

J is TRBJ2-7 and V is TRBV19; 7 bases map to TRBD1. Per the germline V gene, CDR1 is LNHDA and CDR2 is SQIVND (reference sequence). The ends lost 4 bases at V and 3 bases at J; junction bases unmatched: 9. This CDR3 has 15 amino acids. CDR3 DNA sequence: TGTGCCAGTAGTAGCAGAGGGGACAGCAACTACGAGCAGTACTTC. It codes for CASSSRGDSNYEQYF.

V and J are TRBV5-4 and TRBJ1-1, with D unresolved. The CDR3 is 14 residues long. Trimming left V 0 bases short and J 1 base short, with 7 bases between. The V gene's germline CDR1 is SGHNT and CDR2 YYREEE (reference sequence). The CDR3 DNA reads TGTGCCAGCAGCTTGGATGAGAGGAACACTGAAGCTTTCTTT. It codes for CASSLDERNTEAFF.

The gene calls are TRBV19 and TRBJ1-2; a weak D match, TRBD1 (6 bases). The CDR3 contains 14 residues. Germline lookup yields CDR1 LNHDA and CDR2 SQIVND (reference sequence). V was cut by 9 bases and J by 0 bases, with 14 bases left in between. CDR3 nucleotides: TGTGCCAGCCGGGGACAACTCCCTAACTATGGCTACACCTTC. Translated: CASRGQLPNYGYTF.

The rearrangement joins TRBV7-8 to TRBJ2-7; possibly TRBD1 for D (6 bases). Germline CDR1 is SGHVS and CDR2 is FQNEAQ. The V end lost 4 bases, the J end lost 7 bases, and 14 bases lay between the germline ends. The CDR3 runs 13 residues. The CDR3 coding sequence is TGTGCCAGCAGCTCCGAGGGGGTTCGTGAGCAGTACTTC. Its protein is CASSSEGVREQYF.

The rearrangement uses TRBV3-1 (or the pseudogene TRBV3-2) and TRBJ2-3; TRBD2 might be the D (6 bases). Germline V CDR1 and CDR2: LGHDT, YNNKEL (reference sequence). This CDR3 region has 13 residues. Trimming stripped 5 bases from V and 3 bases from J, with 9 bases between. Here the CDR3 reads CASSAGLTDTQYF. CDR3 nucleotides: TGTGCCAGCAGCGCGGGACTGACAGATACGCAGTATTTT.